The entry that follows covers one T cell receptor beta chain sequence. Its cognate antigen is unknown. The germline CDR1 and CDR2 sequences are DFQATT and SNEGSKA (reference sequence). The CDR3 is 13 residues long. The V gene lost 5 bases and the J gene lost 0 bases, with 11 bases spanning the gap. Built from TCR beta cDNA, the libraries had unique molecular identifiers in them. TCRdb processed the PCR reads anew with MiXCR; each CDR3 protein has one entry. Here the sample spans some 690,000 distinct CDR3 sequences, about 27% being singletons. This sample was taken from a study of post-analysis software for immune sequencing data. Regarding the study as a whole: The study found TRBV5-6, TRBV5-1 and TRBV20-1 among five TRBV segments more frequent in patients than controls.

Input material: blood. The TCR originated in a girl aged 10-17 years with multiple sclerosis. The V and J genes are TRBV20-1 and TRBJ2-7, with D unclear. CDR3 nucleotide sequence: TGCAGTGCTCGGCATGCCAGCTCCTACGAGCAGTACTTC. Protein: CSARHASSYEQYF.